This paragraph reports one TCR beta chain. What this receptor recognizes is not known. Per-base qualities were not stored, and no clone one base away is much larger. Including the terminal cysteine and phenylalanine, the CDR3 comprises 15 residues. The only DNA kept is the CDR3, 45 bases in frame from the first base. Deletion took 6 bases off V and 3 bases off J, with a span of 18 bases between the germline ends. Taken from the germline V gene (reference sequence), the CDR1 and CDR2 loops are MNHEY and SMNVEV. The cohort was made up of 500 to 850 healthy bone marrow donors. Cohort members were all nominally healthy when sampled, although unrecorded immune exposures were likely present. The donor tested CMV seronegative and was one of the 352 seronegative cohort members. Every donor gave a peripheral blood sample, and the peripheral blood mononuclear cells from that sample were used for TCR beta sequencing. The Qiagen DNeasy Blood Extraction Kit was used to extract genomic DNA from the blood cell samples.

The data derive from a study of cytomegalovirus exposure and HLA in healthy donors (dated by TCRdb to about 2017). Regarding the study in general: In an earlier analysis of 550 to 750 of the donors, 276 Gb of sequence data and approximately 120 million unique TCR beta sequences from about 179 million T cells were reported. Around 320 gigabases of sequencing data and tens of millions of unique TCR sequences were included in an early release covering roughly 600 HLA-typed donors. Among the approximately 430 genotyped donors, roughly 80% belonged to the genetic ancestry cluster associated with self-reported Caucasian donors. The study aimed to test whether signatures of past pathogen exposure could be identified by cataloging public T cell receptors. The study used immunosequencing to profile the T cell repertoires of hundreds of subjects and linked those repertoires to cytomegalovirus serostatus. A separate validation cohort of 100 to 150 different subjects was used in addition to the roughly 700-subject first cohort. The study combined high-throughput TCR immunosequencing, statistical association of individual TCRs with disease status, and machine learning to predict cytomegalovirus infection status. A later analysis re-examined previously published TCR beta repertoires from about 670 donors and added high-resolution HLA genotyping to investigate patterns of TCR occurrence. In the later analysis, no new phenotypic data were used to find candidate immune exposures; instead, reliance was placed on TCR beta sequences and their occurrence across donors. An earlier analysis of around 540 of the donors applied high-throughput TCR beta sequencing to assess whether each TCR beta V gene segment acted as functional or pseudogenic. Donor age, sex, ethnicity and CMV serostatus were compiled alongside the repertoire data. A later genetic analysis used genome-wide SNP genotypes for about three fifths of the 666 donors, treating that subset as a discovery cohort. Every discovery cohort repertoire had been produced on one sequencing platform. Class I and class II HLA loci were covered by the typing at four-digit resolution. The number of donors typed differed by locus, with about 629-630 for A, B, C, DRB1 and DQB1, around 520 for DQA1, nearly 610 for DPA1, and about 450 for DPB1. Several DR-DQ haplotypes were handled as single units for association and clustering because linkage in the cohort was strong. Among a few hundred genotyped donors of the cohort, an average of around 240,000 unique TCR beta nucleotide sequences were sequenced per donor, roughly a sixth of them non-productive. Beyond this particular receptor, the publication reports: V-gene and J-gene trimming of TCR beta chains was associated with a missense DCLRE1C variant in a later genetic analysis, and the association was replicated in an independent cohort. A further reported finding was that TCR beta sequences accurately predicted the HLA-A and HLA-B alleles for most subjects in the first cohort. According to a later analysis, most CMV-associated TCR beta chains appeared to be HLA-restricted, and the HLA associations seemed to be driven largely by CMV exposure. When HLA alleles, especially DR and DQ, strongly co-occurred, attributing TCR associations to individual alleles was difficult. Linkage disequilibrium might explain the correlated functional status among segregating V segments, but an unknown experimental factor could not be excluded. Because counts were too low, 15 to 20 rarely observed V segments, including chromosome 9 orphons, were left out of the earlier analysis of some 600 of the donors. For the cohort, immune exposure information was limited to CMV serostatus. Roughly uniform sequencing depth across donors was assumed in presence/absence analyses, although this assumption may not hold. In vitro tests confirmed that three of the cytomegalovirus-associated TCR beta chains recognize cytomegalovirus antigens. Some IMGT-functional V segments, including TRBV6-2 and TRBV6-3, could not be told apart with the 87-base-pair reads, so those segments were excluded. At a false discovery rate of 0.05, a later analysis linked around 17,000 TCR beta sequences to specific HLA alleles. According to a later genetic analysis, donors in an Asian-associated ancestry cluster had fewer N-insertions in productive TCRs than the roughly 660-donor mean. A total of about 150 TCR beta chains were listed by the study as associated with cytomegalovirus. In an earlier analysis of several hundred of the donors, most TCR beta V segments were observed in productive rearrangements about 87% or about 30% of the time, broadly matching IMGT annotations. HLA typing was unavailable for some donors at each locus, so association tests used only the typed subset. The authors suggested that the approach could potentially be generalized to other disease states and immunological phenotypes. Several of the top co-occurrence clusters appeared to be linked to parvovirus B19, influenza, CMV and Epstein-Barr virus, according to a later analysis. Cytomegalovirus status was reported to be diagnosed by the classifier with high specificity and sensitivity in both the original and validation cohorts. Most TCR sequences were observed very rarely across donors, whereas some public TCRs were present in many individuals. In a later analysis, HLA-associated TCR beta chains showed more clonal expansion and lower generation probabilities than non-associated chains that were equally common. The sequencing pipeline was judged likely to have produced a cluster of highly shared sequence variants as a technical artifact. In a later analysis, the rate of TCR association differed among HLA loci, with DRB1 alleles having the most associated TCRs and HLA-C alleles having the fewest. Only TCR beta chains were sequenced in this cohort, and the absence of alpha or paired-chain data limited detectable features.

Receptors were amplified or captured by the immunoSEQ multiplex PCR assay. For the multiplex PCR, a mixture combining 60 forward primers for TCR Vbeta segments and 13 reverse primers for TCR Jbeta segments was used. A multiplex PCR assay on genomic DNA amplified the CDR3 region of rearranged TCR beta genes. Amplified TCR beta libraries were sequenced as 87-base-pair reads on the Illumina HiSeq System. The published analysis was carried out like this. A later analysis tallied some 79 million unique TCR beta chains across the 640 or so repertoires, and 10 million to 11 million of those chains were shared by two or more donors. To remove PCR and sequencing errors, raw reads were error-corrected and collapsed into unique sequences using a nearest-neighbor algorithm that merged closely related sequences. To assign V, D and J gene segments, CDR3 sequences were aligned to IMGT reference sequences. Each retained sequence needed at least a six-nucleotide match to both a V gene segment and a J gene segment. A rearrangement counted as productive if the CDR3 had no stop codons and remained in frame with V and J, and every other rearrangement counted as non-productive. Following IMGT convention, CDR3 was defined as the stretch from the second conserved V-encoded cysteine to the conserved J-encoded phenylalanine. The earlier analysis of approximately 500 of the donors excluded sequences that lacked an unambiguous match to a single V gene segment. In an earlier analysis of about 590 of the donors, a V segment was called functional when productive rearrangements were above 56.7%, and segregating when the standard deviation between donors exceeded 5%. To diagnose cytomegalovirus status from the catalog of TCR beta chain sequences, a statistical classification framework was built. In a later analysis, V and J genes were assigned by comparing TCR nucleotide sequences against IMGT/GENE-DB human TR gene sequences. A later analysis assigned CDR3 sequences and most-parsimonious VDJ recombination scenarios with the TCRdist pipeline. In a later analysis, each TCR beta chain was defined by its CDR3 amino acid sequence together with its V-gene family, and reads lacking a unique V-gene family were excluded. A later analysis removed nearly 600 highly shared, low-generation-probability nucleotide sequences to deal with suspected cross-contamination and a sequencing artifact. In a later analysis, a clonal expansion index for each public chain was calculated from normalized within-repertoire ranks of inferred template counts. In a later analysis, generation probabilities were computed with a VDJ recombination model fitted to out-of-frame rearrangements, and the resulting probabilities were checked against IGoR. In a later analysis, hypergeometric tests were used to score TCR-TCR, TCR-HLA and TCR-CMV co-occurrence, with a repertoire-size bias correction applied to TCR pairs. False discovery rates were estimated in a later analysis by permuting HLA or CMV assignments 20 times. In a later analysis, co-occurring TCRs were grouped using DBSCAN, and TCRdist sequence similarity was added for clustering within HLA-allele-positive subsets. Repertoires with fewer than 30,000 or more than 120,000 public chains were left out of co-occurrence clustering, as were about five repertoires with anomalous nucleotide sharing. In TCRdb, the immuneACCESS table is reduced to in-frame sequences with V and J assigned. These tables do not hold every clone; where another copy was compared, an unresolved V gene accounts for under half, and the others remain unexplained. The D gene and trimming were derived from the DNA, and the V and J assignments and clone size from that table. The sample table lists hundreds of thousands of clones, 60% to 80% of them with a count of one. The ten largest clones represent around 1.8% of the sample.

Sequenced: PBMCs. The V and J segments used are TRBV27 and TRBJ2-7; the D gene is perhaps TRBD2, from 5 matching bases. This clonotype was obtained from a man younger than 35 in good health and CMV-seronegative. The DNA is TGTGCCAGCAGGCATAGGTACGGGGAACTCTACGAGCAGTACTTC. Its translation reads: CASRHRYGELYEQYF.